The 7 T cell receptor beta chains below were found in one sample sequenced in a study of long-term antiretroviral therapy in people with HIV. The run of the v3.0 immunoSEQ assay was at survey level. Sequenced by immunoSEQ multiplex PCR; TCRdb stores in-frame clones only, minus some. The repertoire holds just over 15,000 clones, with about four fifths as singletons. The source was unsorted PBMCs, collected just before starting antiretroviral therapy. The source of these receptors is a man aged 35 to 55 with HIV.

The gene calls are TRBV6-5 and TRBJ2-3; TRBD2 agrees at 7 bases. V lost 5 bases and J lost 4; bases outside the gene matches: 6. The CDR3 runs 14 residues. Germline CDR1 is MNHEY and CDR2 is SVGAGI. CDR3 bases: TGTGCCAGCAGTGCGGGAGCCGCGGCAGATACGCAGTATTTT. Translated: CASSAGAAADTQYF.

The chain uses TRBV2 and TRBJ1-1; 7 bases match TRBD1. V lost 4 bases to trimming and J lost 4 bases; unmatched junction nucleotides: 6. CDR1 is SNHLY and CDR2 is FYNNEI in the germline V gene. This CDR3 is 14 amino acids long. CDR3 in amino acids: CASSVETGATEAFF. The CDR3 DNA reads as TGTGCCAGCAGTGTGGAAACAGGGGCCACTGAAGCTTTCTTT.

The rearrangement links TRBV5-8 to TRBJ2-7; unclear D gene. The CDR3 totals 12 residues. V lost 2 bases to trimming and J lost 3 bases, with 6 bases between them. Germline CDR1 is SGHTS and CDR2 is YDEGEE. CDR3 DNA sequence: TGTGCCAGCAGCTTAGCTTACTACGAGCAGTACTTC. Translated: CASSLAYYEQYF.

The chain is built from TRBV7-8 and TRBJ1-2; 8 positions match TRBD1. The germline V gene has CDR1 SGHVS and CDR2 FQNEAQ. V lost 5 bases to trimming and J lost 5 bases; unmatched junction nucleotides: 7. The CDR3 extends over 14 amino acids. The chain's CDR3 is CASSIGTGQYGYTF. As DNA, the CDR3 is TGTGCCAGCAGCATAGGGACAGGCCAATATGGCTACACCTTC.

The CDR3 spells CASSENKGHHQETQYF. In DNA, the CDR3 is TGCGCCAGCAGTGAAAATAAGGGACATCACCAAGAGACCCAGTACTTC. The chain carries TRBV10-2 and TRBJ2-5; D might be TRBD1 (6 bases). Germline-derived CDR1 and CDR2 are WSHSY and SAAADI. V was shortened by 3 bases and J by 0 bases, with 14 bases between the two germline ends. This CDR3 spans 16 amino acids.

The CDR3 DNA follows: TGTGCCAGCAGCTTGGGGGAGGGAGGGAAGGAGACCCAGTACTTC. This sequence encodes CASSLGEGGKETQYF. The chain recombines TRBV11-3 with TRBJ2-5; 7 nucleotides align to TRBD2. Germline V CDR1 and CDR2: SGHNT, YENEEA. Trimming removed 3 bases from V and 5 bases from J; junction bases left unmatched: 9. The CDR3 is 15 amino acids. Based on the CDR3 plus reference TRBV11-3 and TRBJ2-5, the full variable domain is EAGVVQSPRYKIIEKKQPVAFWCNPISGHNTLYWYLQNLGQGPELLIRYENEEAVDDSQLPKDRFSAERLKGVDSTLKIQPAELGDSAVYLCASSLGEGGKETQYFGPGTRLLVL.

The chain links TRBV11-2 to TRBJ2-2; D is perhaps TRBD1 or TRBD2 (5 bases each). Germline loops: CDR1 SGHAT, CDR2 FQNNGV. Trimming cost V 8 bases and J 2 bases, with 15 bases left between them. CDR3 size: 15 residues. CDR3 sequence (DNA): TGTGCCAGCTCTCGGGGCTTACTTAACACCGGGGAGCTGTTTTTT. Its translation: CASSRGLLNTGELFF.